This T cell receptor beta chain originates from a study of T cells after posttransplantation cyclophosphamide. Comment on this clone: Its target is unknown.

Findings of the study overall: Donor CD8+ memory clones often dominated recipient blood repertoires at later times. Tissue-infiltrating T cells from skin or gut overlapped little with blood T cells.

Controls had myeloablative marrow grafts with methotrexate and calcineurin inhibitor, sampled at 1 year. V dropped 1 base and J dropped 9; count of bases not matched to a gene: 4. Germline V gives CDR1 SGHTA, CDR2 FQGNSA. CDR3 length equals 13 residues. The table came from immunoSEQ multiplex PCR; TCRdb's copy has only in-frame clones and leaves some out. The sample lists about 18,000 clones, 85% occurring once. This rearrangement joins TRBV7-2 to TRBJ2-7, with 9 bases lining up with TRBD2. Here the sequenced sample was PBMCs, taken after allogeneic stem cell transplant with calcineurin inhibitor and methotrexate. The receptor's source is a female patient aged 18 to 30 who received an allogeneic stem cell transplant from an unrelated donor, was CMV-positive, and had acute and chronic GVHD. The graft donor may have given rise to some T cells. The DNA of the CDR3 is TGTGCCAGCAGCTTAGGGACTAGCGAGAGGCAGTACTTC. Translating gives CASSLGTSERQYF.